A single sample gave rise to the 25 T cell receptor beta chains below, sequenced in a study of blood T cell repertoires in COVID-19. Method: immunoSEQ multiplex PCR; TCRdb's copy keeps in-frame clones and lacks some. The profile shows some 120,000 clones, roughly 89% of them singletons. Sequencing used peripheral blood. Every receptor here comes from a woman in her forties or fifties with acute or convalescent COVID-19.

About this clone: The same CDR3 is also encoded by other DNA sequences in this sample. CDR3 sequence (DNA): TGTGCCAGCAGCTTAGCGGCCGTGAACAATGAGCAGTTCTTC. Encoded protein: CASSLAAVNNEQFF. This chain links TRBV7-2 with TRBJ2-1; D ambiguous. The V and J ends lost 0 bases and 5 bases respectively, with 8 bases between them. This CDR3 is built from 14 residues. In germline, CDR1 is SGHTA, CDR2 FQGNSA.

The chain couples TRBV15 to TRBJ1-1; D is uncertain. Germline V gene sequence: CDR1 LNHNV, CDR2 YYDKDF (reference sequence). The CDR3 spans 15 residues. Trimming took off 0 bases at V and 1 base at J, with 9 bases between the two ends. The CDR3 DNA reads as TGTGCCACCAGCAGAGATCAGAGCGGGAACACTGAAGCTTTCTTT. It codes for CATSRDQSGNTEAFF.

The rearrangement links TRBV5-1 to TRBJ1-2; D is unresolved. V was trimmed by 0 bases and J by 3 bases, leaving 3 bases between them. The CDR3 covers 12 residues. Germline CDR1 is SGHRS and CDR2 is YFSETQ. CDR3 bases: TGCGCCAGCAGCTTGGCAGACTATGGCTACACCTTC. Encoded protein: CASSLADYGYTF.

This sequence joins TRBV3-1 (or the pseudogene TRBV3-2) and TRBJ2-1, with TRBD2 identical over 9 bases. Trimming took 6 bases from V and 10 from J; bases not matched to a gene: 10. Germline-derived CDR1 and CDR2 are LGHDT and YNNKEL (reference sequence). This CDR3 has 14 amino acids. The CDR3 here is CASRDASGAREQFF. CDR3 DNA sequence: TGTGCCAGCAGAGATGCTAGCGGGGCGAGAGAGCAGTTCTTC.

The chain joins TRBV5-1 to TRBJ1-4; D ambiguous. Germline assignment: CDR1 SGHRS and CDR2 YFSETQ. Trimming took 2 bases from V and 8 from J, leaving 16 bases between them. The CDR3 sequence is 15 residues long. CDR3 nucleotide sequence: TGCGCCAGCAGCTTTAGCACACCAATAAGGGAAAAACTGTTTTTT. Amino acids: CASSFSTPIREKLFF. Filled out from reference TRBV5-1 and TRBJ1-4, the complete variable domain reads KAGVTQTPRYLIKTRGQQVTLSCSPISGHRSVSWYQQTPGQGLQFLFEYFSETQRNKGNFPGRFSGRQFSNSRSEMNVSTLELGDSALYLCASSFSTPIREKLFFGSGTQLSVL.

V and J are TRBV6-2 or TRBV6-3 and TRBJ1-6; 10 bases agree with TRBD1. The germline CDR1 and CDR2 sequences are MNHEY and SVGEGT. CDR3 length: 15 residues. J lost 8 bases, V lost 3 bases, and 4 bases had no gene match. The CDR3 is CASSYPGQGYSPLHF. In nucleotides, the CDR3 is TGTGCCAGCAGTTATCCGGGACAGGGGTATTCACCCCTCCACTTT.

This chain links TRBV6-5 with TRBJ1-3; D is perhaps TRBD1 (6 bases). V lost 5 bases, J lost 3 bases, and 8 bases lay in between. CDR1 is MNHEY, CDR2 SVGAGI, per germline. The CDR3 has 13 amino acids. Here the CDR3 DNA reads TGTGCCAGCAGTACAGGGTTTGGAAACACCATATATTTT. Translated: CASSTGFGNTIYF.

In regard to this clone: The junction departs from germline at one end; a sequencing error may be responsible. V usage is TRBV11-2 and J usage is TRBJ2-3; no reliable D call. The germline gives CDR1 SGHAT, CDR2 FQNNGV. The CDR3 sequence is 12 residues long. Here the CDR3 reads CASTLTVDTQYF. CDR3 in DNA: TGTGCCAGCACCTTAACGGTGGATACGCAGTATTTT.

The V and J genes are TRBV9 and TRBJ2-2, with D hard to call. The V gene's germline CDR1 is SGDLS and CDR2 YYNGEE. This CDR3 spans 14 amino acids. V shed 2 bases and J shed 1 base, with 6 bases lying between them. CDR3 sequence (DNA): TGTGCCAGCAGCGTTTTTAAGAACACCGGGGAGCTGTTTTTT. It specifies CASSVFKNTGELFF.

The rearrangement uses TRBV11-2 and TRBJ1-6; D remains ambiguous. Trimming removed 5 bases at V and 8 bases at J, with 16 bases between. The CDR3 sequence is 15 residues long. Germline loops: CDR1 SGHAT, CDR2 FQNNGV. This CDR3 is CASSPPSGRHSPLHF. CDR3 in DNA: TGTGCCAGCAGCCCGCCATCAGGCCGCCATTCACCCCTCCACTTT.

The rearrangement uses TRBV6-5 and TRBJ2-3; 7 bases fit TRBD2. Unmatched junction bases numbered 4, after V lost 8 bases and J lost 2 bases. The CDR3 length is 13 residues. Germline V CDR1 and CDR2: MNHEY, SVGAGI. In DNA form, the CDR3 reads TGTGCCAGCGGGGGGGTCAACACAGATACGCAGTATTTT. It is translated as CASGGVNTDTQYF.

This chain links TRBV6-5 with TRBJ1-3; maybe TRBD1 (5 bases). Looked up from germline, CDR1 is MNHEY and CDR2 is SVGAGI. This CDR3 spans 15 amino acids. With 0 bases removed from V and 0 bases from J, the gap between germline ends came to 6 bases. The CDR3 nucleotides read TGTGCCAGCAGTTACTCGGGGGGCTCTGGAAACACCATATATTTT. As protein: CASSYSGGSGNTIYF.

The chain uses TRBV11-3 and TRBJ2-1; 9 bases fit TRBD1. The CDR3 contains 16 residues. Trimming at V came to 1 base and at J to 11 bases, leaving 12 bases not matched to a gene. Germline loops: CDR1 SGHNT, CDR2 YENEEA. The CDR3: CASSLVPVQGAFKQFF. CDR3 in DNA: TGTGCCAGCAGCTTAGTCCCCGTACAGGGGGCATTTAAGCAGTTCTTC.

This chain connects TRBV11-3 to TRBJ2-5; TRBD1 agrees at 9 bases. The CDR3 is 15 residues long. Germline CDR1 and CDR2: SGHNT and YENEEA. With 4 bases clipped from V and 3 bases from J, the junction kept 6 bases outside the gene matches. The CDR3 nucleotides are TGTGCCAGCAGCTCCGGGACAGGGCCAGAAGAGACCCAGTACTTC. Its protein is CASSSGTGPEETQYF.

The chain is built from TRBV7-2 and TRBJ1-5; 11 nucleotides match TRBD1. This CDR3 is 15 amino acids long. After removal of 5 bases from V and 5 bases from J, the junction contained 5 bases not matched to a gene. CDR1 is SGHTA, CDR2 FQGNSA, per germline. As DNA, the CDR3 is TGTGCCAGCAGCGCGGGACAGGGGGATTATCAGCCCCAGCATTTT. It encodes CASSAGQGDYQPQHF.

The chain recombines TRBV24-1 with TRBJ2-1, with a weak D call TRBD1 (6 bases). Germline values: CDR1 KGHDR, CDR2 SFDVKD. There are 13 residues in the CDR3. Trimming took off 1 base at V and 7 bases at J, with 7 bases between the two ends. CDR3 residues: CATSDFTGNEQFF. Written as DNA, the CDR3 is TGTGCCACCAGTGATTTCACAGGGAATGAGCAGTTCTTC.

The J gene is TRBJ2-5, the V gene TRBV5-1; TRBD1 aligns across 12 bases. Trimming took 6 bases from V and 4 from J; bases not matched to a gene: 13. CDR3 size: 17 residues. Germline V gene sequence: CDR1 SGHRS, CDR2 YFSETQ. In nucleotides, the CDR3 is TGCGCCAGCACCGTCGTCACCGGGACAGGGGGCGGAGAGACCCAGTACTTC. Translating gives CASTVVTGTGGGETQYF.

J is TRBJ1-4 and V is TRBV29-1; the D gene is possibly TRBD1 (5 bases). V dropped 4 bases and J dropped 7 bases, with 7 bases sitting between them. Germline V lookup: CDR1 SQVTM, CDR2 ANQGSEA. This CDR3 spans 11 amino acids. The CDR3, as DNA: TGCAGCGTTGTAGGGGCTGAAAAACTGTTTTTT. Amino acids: CSVVGAEKLFF.

For the CDR3, the DNA is TGTGCCAGCAGGACAGGGGGCAATGAGCAGTTCTTC. This codes for CASRTGGNEQFF. The chain joins TRBV6-5 to TRBJ2-1; 9 nucleotides line up with TRBD1. CDR1 and CDR2 from the germline V gene are MNHEY and SVGAGI. The J segment lost 6 bases and the V segment lost 6 bases, leaving 0 bases of the junction unmatched. This CDR3 contains 12 residues.

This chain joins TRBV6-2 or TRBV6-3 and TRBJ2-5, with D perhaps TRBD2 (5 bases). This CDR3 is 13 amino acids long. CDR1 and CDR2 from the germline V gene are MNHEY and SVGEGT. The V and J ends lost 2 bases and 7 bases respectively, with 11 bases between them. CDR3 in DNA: TGTGCCAGCAGTTACGGAGCGGCGGGGACCCAGTACTTC. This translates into CASSYGAAGTQYF.

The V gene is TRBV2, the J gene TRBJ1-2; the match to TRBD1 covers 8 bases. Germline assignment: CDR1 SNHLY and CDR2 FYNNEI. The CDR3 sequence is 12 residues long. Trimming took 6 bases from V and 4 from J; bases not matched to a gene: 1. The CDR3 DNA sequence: TGTGCCAGCAGGGGGACAGGCTATGGCTACACCTTC. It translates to CASRGTGYGYTF.

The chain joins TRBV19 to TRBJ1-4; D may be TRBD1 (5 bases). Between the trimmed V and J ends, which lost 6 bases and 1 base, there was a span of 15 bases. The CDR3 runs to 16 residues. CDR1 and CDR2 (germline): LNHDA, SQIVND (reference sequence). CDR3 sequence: CASRTTEMLTNEKLFF. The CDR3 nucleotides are TGTGCCAGTAGGACGACAGAAATGTTAACTAATGAAAAACTGTTTTTT.

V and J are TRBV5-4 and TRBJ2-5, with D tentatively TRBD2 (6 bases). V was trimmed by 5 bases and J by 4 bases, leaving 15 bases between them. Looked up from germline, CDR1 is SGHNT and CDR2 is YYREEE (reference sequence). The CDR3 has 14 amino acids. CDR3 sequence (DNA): TGTGCCAGCAGTCCCGACGGGGGTCGAGAGACCCAGTACTTC. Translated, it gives CASSPDGGRETQYF.

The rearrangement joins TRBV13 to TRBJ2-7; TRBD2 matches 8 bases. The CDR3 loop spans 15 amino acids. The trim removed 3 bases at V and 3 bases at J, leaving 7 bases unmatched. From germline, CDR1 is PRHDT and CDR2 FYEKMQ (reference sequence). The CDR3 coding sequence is TGTGCCAGCAGCTTCCGGGGGGGGCTCGGCTACGAGCAGTACTTC. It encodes CASSFRGGLGYEQYF.

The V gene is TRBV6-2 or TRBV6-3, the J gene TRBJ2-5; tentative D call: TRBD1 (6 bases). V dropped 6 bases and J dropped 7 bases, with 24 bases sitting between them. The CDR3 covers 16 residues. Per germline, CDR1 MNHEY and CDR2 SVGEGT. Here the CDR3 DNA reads TGTGCCAGCAGCCCTCAGGGGTTGCGGGCGGTAGGGACCCAGTACTTC. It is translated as CASSPQGLRAVGTQYF.